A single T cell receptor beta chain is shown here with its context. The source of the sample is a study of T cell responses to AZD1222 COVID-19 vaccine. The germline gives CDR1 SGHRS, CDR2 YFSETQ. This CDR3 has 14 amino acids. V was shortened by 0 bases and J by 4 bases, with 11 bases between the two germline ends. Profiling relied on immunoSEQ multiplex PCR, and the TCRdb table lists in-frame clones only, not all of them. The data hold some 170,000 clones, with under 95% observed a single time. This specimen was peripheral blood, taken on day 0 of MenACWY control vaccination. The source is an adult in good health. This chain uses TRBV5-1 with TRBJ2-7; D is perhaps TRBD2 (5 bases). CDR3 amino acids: CASSLDGRGYEQYF. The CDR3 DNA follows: TGCGCCAGCAGCTTGGATGGGCGCGGGTACGAGCAGTACTTC.